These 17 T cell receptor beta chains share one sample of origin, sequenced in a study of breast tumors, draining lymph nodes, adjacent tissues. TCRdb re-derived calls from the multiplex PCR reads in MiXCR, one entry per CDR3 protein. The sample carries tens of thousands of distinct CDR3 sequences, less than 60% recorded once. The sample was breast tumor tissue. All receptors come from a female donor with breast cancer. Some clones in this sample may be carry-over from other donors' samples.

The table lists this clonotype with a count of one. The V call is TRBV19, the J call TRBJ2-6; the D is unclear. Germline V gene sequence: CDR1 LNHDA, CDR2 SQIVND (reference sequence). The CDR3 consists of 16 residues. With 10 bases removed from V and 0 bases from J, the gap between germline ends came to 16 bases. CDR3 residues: CATLPGRVSGANVLTF. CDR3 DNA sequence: TGTGCCACCCTACCCGGACGGGTCTCTGGGGCCAACGTCCTGACTTTC. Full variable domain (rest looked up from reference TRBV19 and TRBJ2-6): DGGITQSPKYLFRKEGQNVTLSCEQNLNHDAMYWYRQDPGQGLRLIYYSQIVNDFQKGDIAEGYSVSREKKESFPLTVTSAQKNPTAFYLCATLPGRVSGANVLTFGAGSRLTVL.

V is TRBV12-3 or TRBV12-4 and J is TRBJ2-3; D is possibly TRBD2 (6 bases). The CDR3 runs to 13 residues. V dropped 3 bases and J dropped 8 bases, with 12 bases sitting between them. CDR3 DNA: TGTGCCAGCAGTTTTGACGGGAGTAGTACGCAGTATTTT. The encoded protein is CASSFDGSSTQYF.

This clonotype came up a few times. The CDR3 sequence: CSASMRGGLAGGTDTQYF. The DNA of the CDR3 is TGCAGTGCCAGTATGAGAGGGGGACTAGCGGGGGGCACAGATACGCAGTATTTT. The chain employs TRBV20-1 and TRBJ2-3, with 14 bases aligning to TRBD2. Germline V gives CDR1 DFQATT, CDR2 SNEGSKA (reference sequence). J lost 1 base, V lost 6 bases, and 12 bases had no gene match. CDR3 length: 18 residues.

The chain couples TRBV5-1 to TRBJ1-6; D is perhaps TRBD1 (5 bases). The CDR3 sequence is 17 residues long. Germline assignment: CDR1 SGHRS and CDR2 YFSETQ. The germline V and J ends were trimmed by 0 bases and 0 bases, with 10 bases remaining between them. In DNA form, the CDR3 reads TGCGCCAGCAGCTTGGGTTGGGGCGGCTCCTATAATTCACCCCTCCACTTT. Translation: CASSLGWGGSYNSPLHF. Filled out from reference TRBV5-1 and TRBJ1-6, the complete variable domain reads KAGVTQTPRYLIKTRGQQVTLSCSPISGHRSVSWYQQTPGQGLQFLFEYFSETQRNKGNFPGRFSGRQFSNSRSEMNVSTLELGDSALYLCASSLGWGGSYNSPLHFGNGTRLTVT.

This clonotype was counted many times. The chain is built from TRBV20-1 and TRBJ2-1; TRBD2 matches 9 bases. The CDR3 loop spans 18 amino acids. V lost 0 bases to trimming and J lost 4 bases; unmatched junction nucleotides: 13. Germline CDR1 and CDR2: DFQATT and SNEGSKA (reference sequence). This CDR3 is CSARDSKGPSGKYNEQFF. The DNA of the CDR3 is TGCAGTGCTAGAGATAGTAAGGGGCCTAGCGGGAAATACAATGAGCAGTTCTTC.

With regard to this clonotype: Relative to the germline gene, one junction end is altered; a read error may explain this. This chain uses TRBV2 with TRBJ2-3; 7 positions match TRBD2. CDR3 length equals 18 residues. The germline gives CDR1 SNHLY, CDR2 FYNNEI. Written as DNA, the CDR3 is TGTGCCAGCAGTGAAGTACGCGGCGGGAGCTATAGCACAGATACGCAGTATTTC. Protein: CASSEVRGGSYSTDTQYF. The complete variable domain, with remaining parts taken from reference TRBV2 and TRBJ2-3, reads EPEVTQTPSHQVTQMGQEVILRCVPISNHLYFYWYRQILGQKVEFLVSFYNNEISEKSEIFDDQFSVERPDGSNFTLKIRSTKLEDSAMYFCASSEVRGGSYSTDTQYFGPGTRLTVL.

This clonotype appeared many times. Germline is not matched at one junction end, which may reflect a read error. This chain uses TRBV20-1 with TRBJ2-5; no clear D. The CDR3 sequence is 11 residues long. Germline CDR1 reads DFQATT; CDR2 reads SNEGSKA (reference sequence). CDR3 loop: CSAQHQETQSF. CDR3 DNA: TGCAGTGCTCAACACCAAGAGACCCAGTCCTTC.

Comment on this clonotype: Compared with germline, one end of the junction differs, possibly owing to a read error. Written as DNA, the CDR3 is TGTGTCAGCAGTCCACGCGCGAAAAAGGAGCAGTACTTC. Translation: CVSSPRAKKEQYF. The chain employs TRBV13 and TRBJ2-7; no clear D gene. The CDR3 covers 13 residues. From germline, CDR1 is PRHDT and CDR2 FYEKMQ (reference sequence).

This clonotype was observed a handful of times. CDR3 amino acids: CASSSSLAVMNTEAFF. CDR3 sequence (DNA): TGTGCCAGCAGTTCGAGTCTCGCGGTGATGAACACTGAAGCTTTCTTT. The V and J genes are TRBV28 and TRBJ1-1; D remains ambiguous. CDR3 length equals 16 residues. Trimming took off 4 bases at V and 0 bases at J, with 15 bases between the two ends. Germline V CDR1 and CDR2: MDHEN, SYDVKM.

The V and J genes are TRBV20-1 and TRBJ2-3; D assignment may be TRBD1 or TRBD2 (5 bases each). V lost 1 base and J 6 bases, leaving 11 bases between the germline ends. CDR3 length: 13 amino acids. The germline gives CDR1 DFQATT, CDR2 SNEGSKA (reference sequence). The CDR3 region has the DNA TGCAGTGCTAGAGGGCCGGGGCACGATACGCAGTATTTT. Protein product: CSARGPGHDTQYF.

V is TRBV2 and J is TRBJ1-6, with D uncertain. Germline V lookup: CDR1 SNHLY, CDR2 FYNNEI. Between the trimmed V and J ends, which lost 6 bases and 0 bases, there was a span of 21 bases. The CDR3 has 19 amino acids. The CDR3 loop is CASREWPAPVSSYNSPLHF. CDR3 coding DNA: TGTGCCAGCAGGGAATGGCCAGCCCCGGTGAGCTCCTATAATTCACCCCTCCACTTT.

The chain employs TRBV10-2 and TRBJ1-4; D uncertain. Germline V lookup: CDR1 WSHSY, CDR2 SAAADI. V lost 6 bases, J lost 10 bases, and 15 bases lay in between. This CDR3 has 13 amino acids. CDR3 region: CASSVRVSAKLFF. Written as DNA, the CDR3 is TGCGCCAGCAGCGTCCGGGTTAGCGCAAAACTGTTTTTT.

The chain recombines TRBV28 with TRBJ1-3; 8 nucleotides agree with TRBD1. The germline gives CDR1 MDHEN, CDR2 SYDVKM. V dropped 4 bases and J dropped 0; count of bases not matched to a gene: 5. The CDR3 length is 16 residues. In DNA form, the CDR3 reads TGTGCCAGCAGTTCCCCGGGACAGGCCTCTGGAAACACCATATATTTT. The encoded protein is CASSSPGQASGNTIYF.

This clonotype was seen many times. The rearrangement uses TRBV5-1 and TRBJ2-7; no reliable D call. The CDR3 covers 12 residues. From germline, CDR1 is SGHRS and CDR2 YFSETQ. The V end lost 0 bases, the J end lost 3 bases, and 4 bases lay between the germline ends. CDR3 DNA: TGCGCCAGCAGCTTGGACCACTACGAGCAGTACTTC. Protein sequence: CASSLDHYEQYF.

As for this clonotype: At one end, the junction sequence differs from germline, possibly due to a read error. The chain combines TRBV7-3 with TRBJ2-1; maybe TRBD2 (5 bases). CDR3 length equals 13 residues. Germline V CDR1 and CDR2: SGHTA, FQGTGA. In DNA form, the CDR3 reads TGTACCAGTAGCATCCGTCGGGAAGGTGAGCAGTTCTTC. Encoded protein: CTSSIRREGEQFF.

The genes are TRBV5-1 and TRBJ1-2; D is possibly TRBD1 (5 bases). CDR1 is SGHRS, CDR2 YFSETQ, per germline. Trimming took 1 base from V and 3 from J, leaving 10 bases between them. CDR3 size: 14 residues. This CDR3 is CASSLQGADYGYTF. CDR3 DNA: TGCGCCAGCAGCTTGCAGGGCGCGGACTATGGCTACACCTTC.

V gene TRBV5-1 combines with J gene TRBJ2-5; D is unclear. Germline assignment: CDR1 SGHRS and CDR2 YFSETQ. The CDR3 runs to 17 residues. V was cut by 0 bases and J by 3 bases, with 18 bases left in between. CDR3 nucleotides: TGCGCCAGCAGCTTGGCTAGGTCAGCTCCCTATGAAGAGACCCAGTACTTC. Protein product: CASSLARSAPYEETQYF.